The 2 T cell receptor beta chains listed next were all sequenced from one sample in a study of T cells in Graves' hyperthyroidism and ophthalmopathy. From RNA transcripts, TCR beta CDR3 regions were amplified. HTBI primers were the set used in a first-round RT-PCR of the TCR CDR3. TCRdb ran MiXCR on the multiplex PCR reads and lists one entry per CDR3 protein. The sample has about 420,000 distinct CDR3 sequences; about 15% are singletons. Specimen: blood. These receptors all stem from a woman between 18 and 30 years old with Graves' hyperthyroidism.

This clonotype has more than one count but fewer than ten. The chain joins TRBV19 to TRBJ2-1, with D hard to call. The ends were cut back, 5 bases at V and 10 bases at J, with 18 bases in the middle. Germline loops: CDR1 LNHDA, CDR2 SQIVND (reference sequence). The CDR3 is made up of 14 amino acids. CDR3 in amino acids: CASSSRRVKEEQFF. CDR3 coding DNA: TGTGCCAGTAGTTCCCGACGGGTGAAAGAGGAGCAGTTCTTC.

This clonotype was recorded at least ten times. The chain carries TRBV28 and TRBJ1-2, with TRBD1 matching over 9 bases. V trimming: 3 bases; J trimming: 4 bases; junction bases outside the gene matches: 27. Germline V gene sequence: CDR1 MDHEN, CDR2 SYDVKM. This CDR3 region has 22 residues. In nucleotides, the CDR3 is TGTGCCAGCAGTTTGGGCCTCGAACTTAACCGGGACAGGGAACAAACGAGCTATGGCTACACCTTC. Translated: CASSLGLELNRDREQTSYGYTF.